Sequencing of this T cell receptor beta chain was carried out in a study of blood T cell repertoires in COVID-19. Study details: Acute-phase and convalescent COVID-19 samples originated in the United States, Italy and Spain.

With 4 bases clipped from V and 9 bases from J, the junction kept 9 bases outside the gene matches. The germline CDR1 and CDR2 sequences are SGHDN and FVKESK. This CDR3 region has 13 residues. Here immunoSEQ multiplex PCR was the method, and the copy in TCRdb shows in-frame clones only, minus some. The sample has around 99,000 clones, 60% to 85% seen once. The TCR sequence derives from a woman older than 75 with active or convalescent COVID-19. The chain recombines TRBV14 with TRBJ2-7; 7 bases are shared with TRBD1. Sequencing used peripheral blood. The CDR3 region is CASSRFGTDRQYF. The CDR3 coding sequence is TGTGCCAGCAGCCGCTTCGGGACAGACAGGCAGTACTTC. Using reference TRBV14 and TRBJ2-7 for the parts outside the CDR3, the full variable domain is EAGVTQFPSHSVIEKGQTVTLRCDPISGHDNLYWYRRVMGKEIKFLLHFVKESKQDESGMPNNRFLAERTGGTYSTLKVQPAELEDSGVYFCASSRFGTDRQYFGPGTRLTVT.